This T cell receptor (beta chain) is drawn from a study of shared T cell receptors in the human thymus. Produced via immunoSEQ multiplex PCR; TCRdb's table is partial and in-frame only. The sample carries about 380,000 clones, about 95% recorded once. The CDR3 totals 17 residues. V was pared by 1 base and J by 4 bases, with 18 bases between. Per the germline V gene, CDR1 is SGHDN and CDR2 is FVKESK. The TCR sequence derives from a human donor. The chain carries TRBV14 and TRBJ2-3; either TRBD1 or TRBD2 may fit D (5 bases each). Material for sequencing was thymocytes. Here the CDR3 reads CASSQGGRAKGADTQYF. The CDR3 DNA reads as TGTGCCAGCAGCCAAGGTGGGAGAGCGAAAGGGGCAGATACGCAGTATTTT. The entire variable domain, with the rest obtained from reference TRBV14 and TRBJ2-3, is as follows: EAGVTQFPSHSVIEKGQTVTLRCDPISGHDNLYWYRRVMGKEIKFLLHFVKESKQDESGMPNNRFLAERTGGTYSTLKVQPAELEDSGVYFCASSQGGRAKGADTQYFGPGTRLTVL.